The rows below give T cell receptor beta chains drawn from one sample of a study of blood T cell repertoires in COVID-19. Some clones are missing from TCRdb's copy, which holds only in-frame ones; the method was immunoSEQ multiplex PCR. The sample gives about 45,000 clones, about nine tenths of which show up once; around a fifth is in the top ten. The sequenced material came from peripheral blood. The receptors were gathered from a man between 70 and 80 years old with active COVID-19. The CDR3 runs from the conserved cysteine through the conserved F or W. The order of the fields is CDR3 DNA, CDR3 protein, J gene, V gene, D gene, clone size. The D gene is left open where the match is weak. A row's size may be missing; if present it is once, few, many or a size class.

CDR3 DNA: TGCGCCAGCAGCCGGCGGGACAGGGTGGACGAGCAGTACTTC
CDR3 protein: CASSRRDRVDEQYF
J gene: TRBJ2-7
V gene: TRBV5-1
D gene: TRBD1
clone size: NA

CDR3 DNA: TGTGCCAGCAGTTCACCCGGGACAGGGGCCTACGAGCAGTACTTC
CDR3 protein: CASSSPGTGAYEQYF
J gene: TRBJ2-7
V gene: TRBV27
D gene: TRBD1
clone size: NA

CDR3 DNA: TGTGCCTGGAGTGTACGGGACAGGGTTAACTATGGCTACACCTTC
CDR3 protein: CAWSVRDRVNYGYTF
J gene: TRBJ1-2
V gene: TRBV30
D gene: TRBD1
clone size: NA

CDR3 DNA: TGTGCCAGCAGCCAGTGGACAGGCCTGAGGACCGGGGAGCTGTTTTTT
CDR3 protein: CASSQWTGLRTGELFF
J gene: TRBJ2-2
V gene: TRBV14
D gene: TRBD1
clone size: NA

CDR3 DNA: TGCGCCAGCAGCCAAGAAAACAGGGGTGGCTACACCTTC
CDR3 protein: CASSQENRGGYTF
J gene: TRBJ1-2
V gene: TRBV4-3
D gene: TRBD1
clone size: NA

CDR3 DNA: TGTGCCAGCAGCCGATTGGGGGGTGGGACCCTCCACTTT
CDR3 protein: CASSRLGGGTLHF
J gene: TRBJ1-6
V gene: TRBV7-3
D gene: NA
clone size: once

CDR3 DNA: TGTGCCACCAGTCGGACAGGGCGAGAGCAGTTCTTC
CDR3 protein: CATSRTGREQFF
J gene: TRBJ2-1
V gene: TRBV24-1
D gene: TRBD1
clone size: NA

CDR3 DNA: TGTGCCAACCGGGACAGCGGGGGGGAAAAACTGTTTTTT
CDR3 protein: CANRDSGGEKLFF
J gene: TRBJ1-4
V gene: TRBV5-3
D gene: TRBD1
clone size: NA

CDR3 DNA: TGTGCCAGCGGAAGGACATTAAGGAACACTGAAGCTTTCTTT
CDR3 protein: CASGRTLRNTEAFF
J gene: TRBJ1-1
V gene: TRBV4-2
D gene: NA
clone size: NA

CDR3 DNA: TGTGCCAGCAGCCAAAGTACAGGGGCGAACACTGAAGCTTTCTTT
CDR3 protein: CASSQSTGANTEAFF
J gene: TRBJ1-1
V gene: TRBV14
D gene: TRBD1
clone size: NA

CDR3 DNA: TGTGCCAGCAGTCCCCCCATGGGGGGCGGGAGATATACGCAGTATTTT
CDR3 protein: CASSPPMGGGRYTQYF
J gene: TRBJ2-3
V gene: TRBV28
D gene: NA
clone size: NA

CDR3 DNA: TGTGCCAGCAGTTTTCCCGGACTAGCGGGAGACTACGAGCAGTACTTC
CDR3 protein: CASSFPGLAGDYEQYF
J gene: TRBJ2-7
V gene: TRBV28
D gene: TRBD2
clone size: NA

CDR3 DNA: TGTGCCACCAGCAGGGGACAGCGCTATGGCTACACCTTC
CDR3 protein: CATSRGQRYGYTF
J gene: TRBJ1-2
V gene: TRBV15
D gene: TRBD1
clone size: once

CDR3 DNA: TGTGCCTGGAGGGTGTCGGGGACAGGGGTGTATGGAAACACCATATATTTT
CDR3 protein: CAWRVSGTGVYGNTIYF
J gene: TRBJ1-3
V gene: TRBV30
D gene: TRBD1
clone size: NA

CDR3 DNA: TGTGCCAGCAGTTTCGGAGGACTGAACACTGAAGCTTTCTTT
CDR3 protein: CASSFGGLNTEAFF
J gene: TRBJ1-1
V gene: TRBV27
D gene: NA
clone size: NA

CDR3 DNA: TGTGCCAGCAGTCGAGGGCGCTATGGCTACACCTTC
CDR3 protein: CASSRGRYGYTF
J gene: TRBJ1-2
V gene: TRBV7-2
D gene: NA
clone size: NA

CDR3 DNA: TGTGCCAGCAGCTCAGCGGGGGTCGGATACAATGAGCAGTTCTTC
CDR3 protein: CASSSAGVGYNEQFF
J gene: TRBJ2-1
V gene: TRBV7-3
D gene: TRBD2
clone size: NA

CDR3 DNA: TGTGCCAGCAGTTACGTTCTGGAGACCCAGTACTTC
CDR3 protein: CASSYVLETQYF
J gene: TRBJ2-5
V gene: TRBV6-2/TRBV6-3
D gene: NA
clone size: once

CDR3 DNA: TGCGCCAGCAGCCAAGATAGAAGTGAGGGACTAGCCAATGAGCAGTTCTTC
CDR3 protein: CASSQDRSEGLANEQFF
J gene: TRBJ2-1
V gene: TRBV4-3
D gene: TRBD2
clone size: NA

CDR3 DNA: TGTGCCAGCAGCCGCTTGGCGGGGGACAATGAGCAGTTCTTC
CDR3 protein: CASSRLAGDNEQFF
J gene: TRBJ2-1
V gene: TRBV6-5
D gene: TRBD2
clone size: NA

CDR3 DNA: TGTGCCAGCAGCCTCTCGGGAAGAGGGCATAGCAATCAGCCCCAGCATTTT
CDR3 protein: CASSLSGRGHSNQPQHF
J gene: TRBJ1-5
V gene: TRBV5-6
D gene: NA
clone size: NA

CDR3 DNA: TGTGCCAGCTCACTTACGGGACAGGGGCTTTATGCAACTAATGAAAAACTGTTTTTT
CDR3 protein: CASSLTGQGLYATNEKLFF
J gene: TRBJ1-4
V gene: TRBV18
D gene: TRBD1
clone size: NA

CDR3 DNA: TGTGCCACCAGTGACTGGACAGGGGGTCACACCGGGGAGCTGTTTTTT
CDR3 protein: CATSDWTGGHTGELFF
J gene: TRBJ2-2
V gene: TRBV24-1
D gene: TRBD1
clone size: NA

CDR3 DNA: TGTGCCAGCAGCCCGGGAGTTCATTCACCCCTCCACTTT
CDR3 protein: CASSPGVHSPLHF
J gene: TRBJ1-6
V gene: TRBV28
D gene: NA
clone size: few

CDR3 DNA: TGCGCCAGCAGCTTGAAGCTAGCGGGGGGGCCTACGCAGTATTTT
CDR3 protein: CASSLKLAGGPTQYF
J gene: TRBJ2-3
V gene: TRBV5-1
D gene: TRBD2
clone size: NA

CDR3 DNA: TGTGCCAGCAGTGACCCTAGGGGGACAGGCTTCGTTAATGAGCAGTTCTTC
CDR3 protein: CASSDPRGTGFVNEQFF
J gene: TRBJ2-1
V gene: TRBV25-1
D gene: TRBD1
clone size: NA

CDR3 DNA: TGCGCCAGCAGCCCAGGACAGGGGCCTTTCTACGAGCAGTACTTC
CDR3 protein: CASSPGQGPFYEQYF
J gene: TRBJ2-7
V gene: TRBV4-1
D gene: TRBD1
clone size: NA

CDR3 DNA: TGTGCCAGCAGTTTACTGAGGGCCCAAGAGACCCAGTACTTC
CDR3 protein: CASSLLRAQETQYF
J gene: TRBJ2-5
V gene: TRBV28
D gene: NA
clone size: NA

CDR3 DNA: TGTGCCAGCAGCACGACGGGACAGCCCCCCCGGGGCTACACCTTC
CDR3 protein: CASSTTGQPPRGYTF
J gene: TRBJ1-2
V gene: TRBV11-2
D gene: TRBD1
clone size: NA

CDR3 DNA: TGTGCCAGCAGCGCCGACAGGGGGGGGACTGAAGCTTTCTTT
CDR3 protein: CASSADRGGTEAFF
J gene: TRBJ1-1
V gene: TRBV6-5
D gene: TRBD1
clone size: NA

CDR3 DNA: TGTGCCAGCAGAGTCGAGGGCGCGGGGCAGCCCCAGCATTTT
CDR3 protein: CASRVEGAGQPQHF
J gene: TRBJ1-5
V gene: TRBV7-8
D gene: NA
clone size: NA

CDR3 DNA: TGCACTGCCACTCAAAGCGGGGGAGATACGCAGTATTTT
CDR3 protein: CTATQSGGDTQYF
J gene: TRBJ2-3
V gene: TRBV29-1
D gene: TRBD2
clone size: NA

CDR3 DNA: TGTGCCAGCAGTTCCCGGGACAGGGTTGGGGCAGCTTTCTTT
CDR3 protein: CASSSRDRVGAAFF
J gene: TRBJ1-1
V gene: TRBV6-2/TRBV6-3
D gene: TRBD1
clone size: NA

CDR3 DNA: TGTGCCAGCAGGCCACTAGCGGGAGCAAACGGGGAGCTGTTTTTT
CDR3 protein: CASRPLAGANGELFF
J gene: TRBJ2-2
V gene: TRBV6-4
D gene: TRBD2
clone size: NA

CDR3 DNA: TGTGCCAGCTCACCGGAGGCAGATACGCAGTATTTT
CDR3 protein: CASSPEADTQYF
J gene: TRBJ2-3
V gene: TRBV13
D gene: NA
clone size: once

CDR3 DNA: TGCGCCACCTCCCCGGGGGGGGGCTCCTACAATGAGCAGTTCTTC
CDR3 protein: CATSPGGGSYNEQFF
J gene: TRBJ2-1
V gene: TRBV10-2
D gene: TRBD2
clone size: NA

CDR3 DNA: TGTGCCAGCAGCTTAGCGGGGGGGGTCCAAGAGACCCAGTACTTC
CDR3 protein: CASSLAGGVQETQYF
J gene: TRBJ2-5
V gene: TRBV7-2
D gene: TRBD2
clone size: NA

CDR3 DNA: TGTGCCAGTAGTCCCCCGGGCGGGAAAGGCTACGAGCAGTACTTC
CDR3 protein: CASSPPGGKGYEQYF
J gene: TRBJ2-7
V gene: TRBV19
D gene: NA
clone size: once

CDR3 DNA: TGTGCCAGCAGTTTTGATCCCTGGCGAAGCGGGCAGTTCTTC
CDR3 protein: CASSFDPWRSGQFF
J gene: TRBJ2-1
V gene: TRBV27
D gene: NA
clone size: NA

CDR3 DNA: TGTGCCAGCAGCTCCCGGGAATACCAAGAGACCCAGTACTTC
CDR3 protein: CASSSREYQETQYF
J gene: TRBJ2-5
V gene: TRBV11-1
D gene: NA
clone size: NA

CDR3 DNA: TGTGCCAGCAGCTCGACTAGCGGGAGGACGACAGATACGCAGTATTTT
CDR3 protein: CASSSTSGRTTDTQYF
J gene: TRBJ2-3
V gene: TRBV7-6
D gene: TRBD2
clone size: NA

CDR3 DNA: TGTGCCACCAGCAGAGGGATTGAGGGGACAGGGGTCGAGCAGTACTTC
CDR3 protein: CATSRGIEGTGVEQYF
J gene: TRBJ2-7
V gene: TRBV15
D gene: TRBD1
clone size: NA

CDR3 DNA: TGTGCCAGCAGTCAGGGGGGCAATCAGCCCCAGCATTTT
CDR3 protein: CASSQGGNQPQHF
J gene: TRBJ1-5
V gene: TRBV12-3/TRBV12-4
D gene: TRBD1
clone size: NA

CDR3 DNA: TGTGCCAGCAGTTCCTTCGACAGGACCAAAAACATTCAGTACTTC
CDR3 protein: CASSSFDRTKNIQYF
J gene: TRBJ2-4
V gene: TRBV27
D gene: NA
clone size: once

CDR3 DNA: TGTGCCAGCAGCTTAGGGCACAACTCCTACAATGAGCAGTTCTTC
CDR3 protein: CASSLGHNSYNEQFF
J gene: TRBJ2-1
V gene: TRBV11-2
D gene: NA
clone size: NA

CDR3 DNA: TGTGCCAGCAGCTTAGGGTCCGCGGGGAATGAGCAGTTCTTC
CDR3 protein: CASSLGSAGNEQFF
J gene: TRBJ2-1
V gene: TRBV11-2
D gene: NA
clone size: once

CDR3 DNA: TGCGCCAGCAGCCAAGACGTGGGGAGCTCCTATAATTCACCCCTCCACTTT
CDR3 protein: CASSQDVGSSYNSPLHF
J gene: TRBJ1-6
V gene: TRBV4-3
D gene: NA
clone size: NA

CDR3 DNA: TGTGCCAGCAGCTCTCACCGGGACAGGGCCTACACCGGGGAGCTGTTTTTT
CDR3 protein: CASSSHRDRAYTGELFF
J gene: TRBJ2-2
V gene: TRBV6-2/TRBV6-3
D gene: TRBD1
clone size: NA

CDR3 DNA: TGTGCCAGCTCACAAAACGACAGGGTCGAGCAGTACTTC
CDR3 protein: CASSQNDRVEQYF
J gene: TRBJ2-7
V gene: TRBV18
D gene: TRBD1
clone size: few

CDR3 DNA: TGCGCCAGCGGAGGGCAGAGTACCTACGAGCAGTACTTC
CDR3 protein: CASGGQSTYEQYF
J gene: TRBJ2-7
V gene: TRBV10-1
D gene: NA
clone size: NA